The 16 T cell receptor beta chains in this list originate from one sample, sequenced in a study of CD8+CD57+ T cells in acquired aplastic anemia listed by TCRdb under 2018. Flow cytometry had shown CD8+CD57+ cell expansion in the patients selected for sequencing. TCRdb names Illumina HiSeq 2000 as the instrument used. Genomic DNA was used as template for profiling of TCR beta VDJ combinations and CDR3 sequences. TCRdb's own reprocessing of the public reads used fastp at Q25 and MiXCR and kept productive beta chains. For every CDR3 protein sequence, its rows merge into one entry that carries the most common genes and DNA. The sample records 310,000 or so distinct CDR3 sequences, 56% of which are singletons. The top ten clonotypes cover roughly 1.2% of the sample. The specimen was sorted CD4+, CD8+, or CD8+CD57+ T cells (not recorded which) from PBMCs. The source of these receptors is a human donor with aplastic anemia.

The chain recombines TRBV2 with TRBJ2-1; D uncertain. Per the germline V gene, CDR1 is SNHLY and CDR2 is FYNNEI. The CDR3 totals 12 residues. Trimming shortened V by 11 bases and J by 10 bases, and 18 bases separated the two germline ends. The CDR3 coding sequence is TGTGCCGGCCGACTTTACGGTAACGAGCAGTTCTTC. Its protein product is CAGRLYGNEQFF.

J is TRBJ2-7 and V is TRBV5-1, with unresolved D. The V end was cut by 4 bases, the J end by 3 bases, with 11 bases between. The CDR3 totals 13 residues. From germline, CDR1 is SGHRS and CDR2 YFSETQ. CDR3 nucleotides: TGCGCCAGCAGCGAGAATAAACTCTACGAGCAGTACTTC. It codes for CASSENKLYEQYF.

A remark on this clonotype: An end of the junction does not agree with germline; a read error may underlie this. The chain couples TRBV9 to TRBJ2-7, with TRBD2 matching over 10 bases. Germline CDR1 is SGDLS and CDR2 is YYNGEE. The CDR3 spans 15 residues. The CDR3, as DNA: TGCGCCAGCAGTCAAGCGGGGGGGCCAGCCTACGAGCAGTACTTC. Translated: CASSQAGGPAYEQYF.

This clonotype turned up a few times. The CDR3 region is CATSDPTTGFLTSTDTQYF. The CDR3 DNA sequence: TGTGCCACCAGTGATCCCACGACAGGATTCCTCACTAGCACAGATACGCAGTATTTT. The rearrangement links TRBV24-1 to TRBJ2-3; a weak D match, TRBD1 (6 bases). The CDR3 consists of 19 residues. With 3 bases removed from V and 0 bases from J, the gap between germline ends came to 21 bases. From germline, CDR1 is KGHDR and CDR2 SFDVKD.

This clonotype was seen ten or more times. CDR3 sequence: CASSPPRDYKEQYF. In DNA form, the CDR3 reads TGTGCCAGCTCACCACCCAGGGACTACAAGGAGCAGTACTTC. The chain links TRBV18 to TRBJ2-7; 7 positions match TRBD2. CDR1 KGHSH and CDR2 LQKENI come from the germline V gene. J lost 7 bases, V lost 0 bases, and 6 bases had no gene match. There are 14 residues in the CDR3.

Points on this clonotype: No DNA is shown, since the ends of the CDR3 on it are uncertain; the CDR3 is the one TCRdb lists. This rearrangement joins TRBV10-3 to TRBJ2-2; the listed D gene, TRBD2, was not tested against the DNA. CDR1 is ENHRY and CDR2 is SYGVKD in the germline V gene. 18 amino acids form the CDR3, both terminal residues included. CDR3 in amino acids: CAIMQGRRDEQYFGELFF.

CDR3 protein: CASKEGTGYSYEQYF. As DNA, the CDR3 is TGTGCCAGCAAAGAAGGGACAGGGTATTCCTACGAGCAGTACTTC. The rearrangement uses TRBV2 and TRBJ2-7; the match to TRBD1 covers 9 bases. CDR1 is SNHLY and CDR2 is FYNNEI in the germline V gene. With 7 bases clipped from V and 1 base from J, the junction kept 8 bases outside the gene matches. The CDR3 has 15 residues.

This sequence joins TRBV5-4 and TRBJ2-3; perhaps D is TRBD1 or TRBD2 (6 bases each). Trimming pared 3 bases from V and 0 bases from J, leaving 11 bases between. CDR3 length: 15 amino acids. Germline V gene sequence: CDR1 SGHNT, CDR2 YYREEE (reference sequence). Written as DNA, the CDR3 is TGTGCCAGCAGCTCGGCCGGGGGCAGCACAGATACGCAGTATTTT. Translated, it gives CASSSAGGSTDTQYF.

This clonotype was found a few times. The V gene is TRBV10-2, the J gene TRBJ2-1, with 8 bases aligning to TRBD2. J gave up 8 bases and V 3 bases, and 6 bases lay outside the gene matches. Germline CDR1 WSHSY, CDR2 SAAADI. CDR3 size: 14 residues. CDR3 in amino acids: CASSDPWTSYEQFF. CDR3 nucleotides: TGCGCCAGCAGTGACCCATGGACTAGCTATGAGCAGTTCTTC.

This clonotype was seen a handful of times. This chain uses TRBV7-9 with TRBJ2-2; a weak D match, TRBD2 (5 bases). The CDR3 runs to 11 residues. CDR1 and CDR2 (germline): SEHNR, FQNEAQ (reference sequence). V lost 7 bases and J lost 6, with 6 bases in between. Written as DNA, the CDR3 is TGTGCCAGCACGGAGGCCGGGGAGCTGTTTTTT. It translates to CASTEAGELFF.

V gene TRBV4-2 combines with J gene TRBJ2-3; 13 bases align to TRBD2. This CDR3 has 17 amino acids. Germline V lookup: CDR1 LGHNA, CDR2 YNFKEQ. Germline trimming cut 0 bases from V and 2 bases from J; bases unmatched to any gene: 2. CDR3 region: CASSQDGTSGATDTQYF. CDR3 DNA: TGTGCCAGCAGCCAAGACGGGACTAGCGGGGCCACAGATACGCAGTATTTT.

The chain has TRBV5-6 and TRBJ1-2, with unresolved D. This CDR3 has 12 amino acids. The germline V gene has CDR1 SGHDT and CDR2 YYEEEE. Trimming shortened V by 3 bases and J by 4 bases, and 7 bases separated the two germline ends. The CDR3 sequence is CASSSGVYGYTF. CDR3 bases: TGTGCCAGCAGCTCTGGGGTCTATGGCTACACCTTC.

As regards this clonotype: A junction boundary mismatches the germline segment, possibly from a read error. In DNA, the CDR3 is TGTGCCAGCAGTCCTAGCCAGATGAACACTGAAGCTTTCTTT. It specifies CASSPSQMNTEAFF. V and J are TRBV10-3 and TRBJ1-1; no clear D. The germline CDR1 and CDR2 sequences are ENHRY and SYGVKD. The CDR3 spans 14 residues.

J is TRBJ1-1 and V is TRBV19; D uncertain. CDR1 is LNHDA, CDR2 SQIVND, per germline (reference sequence). There are 12 residues in the CDR3. Trimming removed 6 bases from V and 7 bases from J, with 12 bases in between. The CDR3 DNA is TGTGCCAGTAGCTATCGCTCCGGTGAAGCTTTCTTT. This translates into CASSYRSGEAFF. The whole variable domain, remainder taken from reference TRBV19 and TRBJ1-1, is DGGITQSPKYLFRKEGQNVTLSCEQNLNHDAMYWYRQDPGQGLRLIYYSQIVNDFQKGDIAEGYSVSREKKESFPLTVTSAQKNPTAFYLCASSYRSGEAFFGQGTRLTVV.

This clonotype came up many times. A much larger clone lies a single base off, so this may be a read error. The CDR3 nucleotides read TGTGCCAGCAGCTGGACAGGAGCCCATAATTCACCCCTCCACTTT. It specifies CASSWTGAHNSPLHF. The V call is TRBV12-3 or TRBV12-4, the J call TRBJ1-6, with 7 bases aligning to TRBD1. The CDR3 contains 15 residues. Trimming took 6 bases from V and 5 from J; bases not matched to a gene: 7.

A word on this clonotype: Germline is not matched at one junction end, which may reflect a read error. This sequence joins TRBV9 and TRBJ1-6; D gene unclear. The CDR3 runs 15 residues. Germline loops: CDR1 SGDLS, CDR2 YYNGEE. CDR3 in DNA: TGTGTCAGCAGCGTAGGTTCGGCAGAGCATTCACCCCTCCACTTT. Its translation is CVSSVGSAEHSPLHF.